A selection of T cell receptor beta chains follows, all from one sample in a study of blood T cell repertoires in COVID-19. TCRdb keeps only in-frame clones here, not all; method: immunoSEQ multiplex PCR. Here the sample spans 140,000 or so clones, almost 80% being singletons. The source material was peripheral blood. The receptors were sampled from a man aged 50 to 59 with active or convalescent COVID-19. CDR3s include the opening cysteine and the closing phenylalanine or tryptophan. A D gene is named only where the DNA matches it firmly. Part of the rows lack a size; the others show once, few, many or a class for expanded clones.

CASSPPRRLAVYNEQFF | TRBV18 | TRBD2 | - | TRBJ2-1
CAILDRGSGYTEAFF | TRBV28 | TRBD1 | - | TRBJ1-1
CASRALYSGNSPLHF | TRBV5-1 | - | - | TRBJ1-6
CASSFLTSGSYEQYF | TRBV7-8 | TRBD2 | - | TRBJ2-7
CASSLGQDSNQPQHF | TRBV28 | TRBD1 | - | TRBJ1-5
CASRSSFAGVQRETQYF | TRBV28 | TRBD2 | - | TRBJ2-5
CASSPGRGPVDTQYF | TRBV5-6 | TRBD2 | few | TRBJ2-3
CASSLVGGGEAFF | TRBV5-4 | - | - | TRBJ1-1
CASSPQGDNQPQHF | TRBV18 | - | - | TRBJ1-5
CASSPRRWGETEAFF | TRBV18 | - | - | TRBJ1-1
CASSLAGTFTEAFF | TRBV7-2 | - | - | TRBJ1-1
CAWSVSRTGLTYEQYF | TRBV30 | TRBD1 | - | TRBJ2-7
CASSLGAWPYF | TRBV7-8 | - | - | TRBJ2-7
CASRLQTGNTEAFF | TRBV5-1 | - | once | TRBJ1-1
CASSLIAGAYYNEQFF | TRBV9 | TRBD2 | - | TRBJ2-1
CASSLSSGRADTQYF | TRBV7-2 | TRBD2 | - | TRBJ2-3
CASSQERPRWNEQFF | TRBV6-5 | - | - | TRBJ2-1
CASSLNPGQGYSPLHF | TRBV23-1 | TRBD1 | - | TRBJ1-6
CSASGLAGVADTQYF | TRBV20-1 | TRBD2 | - | TRBJ2-3
CASSIAGGALAKNIQYF | TRBV19 | - | - | TRBJ2-4
CASSLEGRGNSPLHF | TRBV7-8 | TRBD1 | - | TRBJ1-6
CASRATSGRENEQFF | TRBV4-2 | TRBD2 | few | TRBJ2-1
CASSLGTGDYGYTF | TRBV5-6 | TRBD1 | - | TRBJ1-2
CASSLAQAPLYGYTF | TRBV5-1 | - | - | TRBJ1-2
CASSAVEGSYEQYF | TRBV18 | - | - | TRBJ2-7
CASRGDSGQETQYF | TRBV2 | - | - | TRBJ2-5
CASSLASAGGYTF | TRBV12-3/TRBV12-4 | - | once | TRBJ1-2
CASSSFAGLTIQETQYF | TRBV11-2 | - | - | TRBJ2-5
CASSLGQGRGLGTEAFF | TRBV7-3 | - | few | TRBJ1-1
CAWSSRTRVGQPQHF | TRBV30 | - | few | TRBJ1-5
CATSDSRSMVYTF | TRBV24-1 | - | - | TRBJ1-2
CASSYGAGGNSPLHF | TRBV6-5 | TRBD1 | - | TRBJ1-6
CASSSGGTGWYEQYF | TRBV5-1 | TRBD1 | - | TRBJ2-7
CASSWDRLAGEVDTQYF | TRBV6-2/TRBV6-3 | TRBD2 | - | TRBJ2-3
CASSSWTDQETQYF | TRBV19 | - | - | TRBJ2-5
CASSPLIGEGFPEAFF | TRBV27 | - | - | TRBJ1-1
CASSPGHVNEKLFF | TRBV28 | - | - | TRBJ1-4
CASTAAASNQPQHF | TRBV3-1/TRBV3-2 | - | - | TRBJ1-5
CSVADGRAWEQFF | TRBV29-1 | TRBD2 | - | TRBJ2-1
CASSSIQGDGETQYF | TRBV5-4 | TRBD1 | - | TRBJ2-5
CASSYLAGGEQYF | TRBV6-5 | TRBD2 | - | TRBJ2-7
CATSDSDSYNEQFF | TRBV24-1 | - | once | TRBJ2-1
CASSLLGGWASSYEQYF | TRBV7-9 | - | - | TRBJ2-7
CASSPGTPTNEKLFF | TRBV5-1 | - | once | TRBJ1-4
CASSRDRTYGYTF | TRBV9 | TRBD1 | - | TRBJ1-2
CASSLDPSGSGKTQYF | TRBV11-2 | TRBD2 | few | TRBJ2-5
CSASIQSTDTQYF | TRBV20-1 | - | - | TRBJ2-3
CASSPPRTSGNYNEQFF | TRBV28 | TRBD2 | - | TRBJ2-1
CASSFGQVAETQYF | TRBV5-1 | TRBD1 | - | TRBJ2-5
CASSQDRENAEAFF | TRBV3-1/TRBV3-2 | - | - | TRBJ1-1
CASSPPQGRSYEQYF | TRBV28 | - | - | TRBJ2-7
CASSEQAGGYTF | TRBV2 | - | once | TRBJ1-2
CASSYRQGNTGELFF | TRBV2 | TRBD1 | - | TRBJ2-2